The following is a T cell receptor beta chain sequence with its context. The sample originates from a study of technical replicates of blood from a handful of donors. The assay was immunoSEQ multiplex PCR, and TCRdb's table has in-frame clones only and misses some. The sample yields 78,000 or so clones, roughly 90% seen once. The germline CDR1 and CDR2 sequences are MDHEN and SYDVKM. Losses at the gene ends were 4 bases for V and 3 bases for J; bases not matched to a gene: 5. This CDR3 is built from 15 residues. The chain uses TRBV28 and TRBJ2-3; 9 bases agree with TRBD1. This TCR was recovered from a human donor in good health. What was sequenced was T cells isolated from PBMCs. The CDR3 here is CASSSRQGGTDTQYF. The DNA of the CDR3 is TGTGCCAGCAGTTCCAGACAGGGGGGGACAGATACGCAGTATTTT. The full variable domain, with the rest looked up from reference TRBV28 and TRBJ2-3, is DVKVTQSSRYLVKRTGEKVFLECVQDMDHENMFWYRQDPGLGLRLIYFSYDVKMKEKGDIPEGYSVSREKKERFSLILESASTNQTSMYLCASSSRQGGTDTQYFGPGTRLTVL.